What follows describes a single T cell receptor beta chain. As yet, its antigen is unknown. The sample comes from a study of T cell responses to AZD1222 COVID-19 vaccine. Study-wide findings and caveats: Repertoire sampling occurred only after the peak T cell response. Baseline seropositivity characterized only a handful of AZD1222 recipients. Clonal diversity was possibly underestimated; the donors were predominantly white British and more often female. Unmutated variant regions are reportedly targeted by nearly half of spike-specific TCRs.

Profiled with immunoSEQ multiplex PCR; TCRdb holds only in-frame clones, not every one. This sample has some 60,000 clones; more than 60% occur once, and the top ten carry 3.5% to 4.5%. The germline CDR1 and CDR2 sequences are SGHNT and YENEEA. This CDR3 comprises 12 residues. Trimming stripped 8 bases from V and 11 bases from J, with 18 bases between. The chain couples TRBV11-3 to TRBJ1-1; D is undetermined. This clonotype originated in an adult who received the AZD1222 COVID-19 vaccine. The material sequenced was peripheral blood, taken 28 days after the second AZD1222 dose. The CDR3 DNA reads as TGTGCCAGCGGGTTTACTACCGGAGGGGCTTTCTTT. As protein: CASGFTTGGAFF.